This T cell receptor (beta chain) was documented in a study of T cells in women clearing cervical HPV infection. The wider study: Cases' blood sampling followed lesion detection by median around 23 weeks (90 to 200). General observations from the study: T-cell numbers per sample were unknown and may explain richness differences. CIN3+ cases had significantly higher TCR repertoire richness than controls, but evenness did not differ.

As regards this clone: The antigen is not known. The read is 3 residues too short to cover the CDR3 end, so that end is filled in from the germline J gene.

Method: immunoSEQ multiplex PCR; TCRdb's copy keeps in-frame clones and lacks some. In all, the sample yields about 27,000 clones. CDR3 length: 15 residues. Germline CDR1 and CDR2: SEHNR and FQNEAQ (reference sequence). Trimming left V 5 bases short and J 0 bases short, with 11 bases between. The TCR sequence derives from a woman between 18 and 70 years old with a cervical HPV16 infection that either progressed to CIN3+ or cleared (not recorded which). The V call is TRBV7-9, the J call TRBJ2-1; no firm D call. The sample consisted of blood buffy coat. The CDR3 spells CASSPAGNSYNEQFF. The CDR3 DNA, read in part, is TGTGCCAGCAGCCCCGCCGGTAACTCCTACAATGAG.